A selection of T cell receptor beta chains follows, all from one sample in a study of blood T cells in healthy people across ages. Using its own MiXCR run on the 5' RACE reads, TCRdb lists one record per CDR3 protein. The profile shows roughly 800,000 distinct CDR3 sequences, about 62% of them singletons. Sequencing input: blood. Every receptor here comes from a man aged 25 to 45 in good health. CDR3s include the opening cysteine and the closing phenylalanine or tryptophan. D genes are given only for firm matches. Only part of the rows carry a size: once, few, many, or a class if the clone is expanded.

CDR3 protein: CASSPAGREYRGHEQFF; CDR3 DNA: TGTGCCAGCAGCCCTGCGGGGCGGGAGTATAGGGGCCATGAGCAGTTCTTC; clone size: .; D gene: TRBD2; J gene: TRBJ2-1; V gene: TRBV11-1
CDR3 protein: CASGLVRDRGTGANVLTF; CDR3 DNA: TGTGCTAGTGGTTTGGTACGGGACAGGGGGACCGGGGCCAACGTCCTGACTTTC; clone size: .; D gene: TRBD1; J gene: TRBJ2-6; V gene: TRBV12-5
CDR3 protein: CTSSQLPGNYGYTF; CDR3 DNA: TGTACCAGCAGCCAGTTACCTGGGAACTATGGCTACACCTTC; clone size: .; D gene: .; J gene: TRBJ1-2; V gene: TRBV3-1
CDR3 protein: CASSPLGFSYNEQFF; CDR3 DNA: TGCGCCAGCAGCCCGTTGGGGTTCTCCTACAATGAGCAGTTCTTC; clone size: few; D gene: .; J gene: TRBJ2-1; V gene: TRBV5-1
CDR3 protein: CASSQLTGLSTDTQYF; CDR3 DNA: TGTGCCAGCAGCCAATTAACGGGACTCAGCACAGATACGCAGTATTTT; clone size: .; D gene: .; J gene: TRBJ2-3; V gene: TRBV4-2
CDR3 protein: CAGRKYSGGQETQYF; CDR3 DNA: TGTGCCGGCAGGAAATATAGCGGGGGACAAGAGACCCAGTACTTC; clone size: .; D gene: TRBD2; J gene: TRBJ2-5; V gene: TRBV2
CDR3 protein: CAISESSRATNEKLFF; CDR3 DNA: TGTGCCATCAGTGAGTCAAGTAGGGCCACCAATGAAAAACTGTTTTTT; clone size: .; D gene: .; J gene: TRBJ1-4; V gene: TRBV10-3
CDR3 protein: CASSGSTSGGYTF; CDR3 DNA: TGTGCCAGCAGTGGGTCCACGTCGGGTGGCTACACCTTC; clone size: .; D gene: .; J gene: TRBJ1-2; V gene: TRBV2
CDR3 protein: CASSSPPSGANVLTF; CDR3 DNA: TGTGCCAGCAGCTCGCCCCCCTCTGGGGCCAACGTCCTGACTTTC; clone size: few; D gene: .; J gene: TRBJ2-6; V gene: TRBV7-2
CDR3 protein: CASSQVKGPGTEAFF; CDR3 DNA: TGTGCCAGCAGCCAAGTGAAGGGGCCTGGGACTGAAGCTTTCTTT; clone size: .; D gene: .; J gene: TRBJ1-1; V gene: TRBV3-1
CDR3 protein: CASMRSGTKGHNEQFF; CDR3 DNA: TGTGCCAGCATGAGGTCGGGGACTAAGGGTCACAATGAGCAGTTCTTC; clone size: once; D gene: TRBD2; J gene: TRBJ2-1; V gene: TRBV6-2/TRBV6-3
CDR3 protein: CASKNVYSGANVLTF; CDR3 DNA: TGTGCCAGCAAAAATGTCTACTCTGGGGCCAACGTCCTGACTTTC; clone size: .; D gene: .; J gene: TRBJ2-6; V gene: TRBV28
CDR3 protein: CASSPNPGIQYF; CDR3 DNA: TGTGCCAGCAGCCCCAATCCGGGCATTCAGTACTTC; clone size: .; D gene: .; J gene: TRBJ2-4; V gene: TRBV9
CDR3 protein: CSARDLEPPSEQFF; CDR3 DNA: TGCAGTGCTAGAGATTTAGAGCCACCTAGCGAGCAGTTCTTC; clone size: few; D gene: .; J gene: TRBJ2-1; V gene: TRBV20-1
CDR3 protein: CATSRGNEVREKLFF; CDR3 DNA: TGTGCCACCAGCAGGGGGAACGAGGTGCGCGAAAAACTGTTTTTT; clone size: .; D gene: .; J gene: TRBJ1-4; V gene: TRBV15
CDR3 protein: CASWQGGAQETQYF; CDR3 DNA: TGCGCCAGCTGGCAGGGCGGAGCACAAGAGACCCAGTACTTC; clone size: few; D gene: .; J gene: TRBJ2-5; V gene: TRBV5-1
CDR3 protein: CASSLVSVKVETQYF; CDR3 DNA: TGTGCCAGCAGCTTAGTATCAGTTAAAGTGGAGACCCAGTACTTC; clone size: .; D gene: .; J gene: TRBJ2-5; V gene: TRBV7-6
CDR3 protein: CSARPSLGGGYSGYTF; CDR3 DNA: TGCAGTGCTAGACCTAGTCTAGGGGGCGGCTATAGTGGCTACACCTTC; clone size: .; D gene: TRBD1; J gene: TRBJ1-2; V gene: TRBV20-1
CDR3 protein: CASSPGGRAQYF; CDR3 DNA: TGTGCCAGCAGCCCTGGAGGGAGGGCCCAGTACTTC; clone size: .; D gene: TRBD2; J gene: TRBJ2-5; V gene: TRBV12-3/TRBV12-4
CDR3 protein: CASSSSLGTFYGYTF; CDR3 DNA: TGTGCCAGCAGTTCGTCGCTCGGGACATTCTATGGCTACACCTTC; clone size: .; D gene: .; J gene: TRBJ1-2; V gene: TRBV6-1
CDR3 protein: CASSLALAANTQYF; CDR3 DNA: TGCGCCAGCAGCTTGGCTCTAGCGGCGAATACGCAGTATTTT; clone size: .; D gene: TRBD2; J gene: TRBJ2-3; V gene: TRBV5-1